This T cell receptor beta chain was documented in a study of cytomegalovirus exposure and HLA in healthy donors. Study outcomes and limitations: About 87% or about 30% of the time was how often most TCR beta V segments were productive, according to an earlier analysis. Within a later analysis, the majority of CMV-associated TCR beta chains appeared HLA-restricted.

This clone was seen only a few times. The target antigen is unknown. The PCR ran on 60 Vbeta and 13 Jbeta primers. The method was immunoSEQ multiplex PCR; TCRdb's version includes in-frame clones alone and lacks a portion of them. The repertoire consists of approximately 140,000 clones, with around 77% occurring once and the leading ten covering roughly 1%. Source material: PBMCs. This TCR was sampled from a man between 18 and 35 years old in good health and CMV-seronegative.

The CDR3 loop reads CASSDQGGDVGTEAFF. CDR3 bases: TGTGCCAGCAGTGATCAGGGGGGCGACGTTGGGACTGAAGCTTTCTTT. The chain couples TRBV6-1 to TRBJ1-1; 7 bases line up with TRBD1. J lost 5 bases, V lost 3 bases, and 12 bases had no gene match. The germline V gene has CDR1 MNHNS and CDR2 SASEGT. This CDR3 spans 16 amino acids.